These 19 T cell receptor beta chains were sequenced from one sample in a study of pediatric ulcerative colitis. Measured with immunoSEQ multiplex PCR; TCRdb has only the in-frame clones, and not every one. The sample includes some 43,000 clones, 60% to 85% of them seen just once. Rectal tissue came from one to two pinch biopsies taken at colonoscopy. The source material was gut tissue. These receptors were taken from a girl aged 10 to 17 with moderate ulcerative colitis.

Remarks on this clone: The conserved phenylalanine or tryptophan normally closing the CDR3 is absent here, so this likely arose from a read error. This chain links TRBV30 with TRBJ2-3; TRBD1 matches 9 bases. The J segment lost 4 bases and the V segment lost 8 bases, leaving 7 bases of the junction unmatched. CDR3 length equals 13 residues. CDR1 and CDR2 (germline): GTSNPN, SVGIG (reference sequence). The CDR3 region has the DNA TGTGCCGGGGACAGGGAGAGGGCAGATACGCAGTATCTT. Its translation: CAGDRERADTQYL.

V usage is TRBV5-1 and J usage is TRBJ2-1; 10 nucleotides align to TRBD2. V lost 4 bases and J lost 7; bases outside the gene matches: 8. The CDR3 contains 15 residues. In germline, CDR1 is SGHRS, CDR2 YFSETQ. CDR3 DNA: TGCGCCAGCAGCCTGGAACCTAGCGGGGGTAATGAGCAGTTCTTC. Translated, it gives CASSLEPSGGNEQFF.

This chain connects TRBV6-1 to TRBJ1-4, with 9 nucleotides matching TRBD1. There are 15 residues in the CDR3. V lost 4 bases to trimming and J lost 8 bases; unmatched junction nucleotides: 8. Looked up from germline, CDR1 is MNHNS and CDR2 is SASEGT. The CDR3 region is CASSGPGTGLEKLFF. The CDR3 DNA reads as TGTGCCAGCAGTGGTCCCGGGACAGGGCTCGAAAAACTGTTTTTT.

The chain links TRBV5-1 to TRBJ1-6, with 8 bases identical to TRBD1. V shed 4 bases, J shed 9 bases, and the junction held 12 bases outside the gene matches. Germline V gene data show CDR1 as SGHRS and CDR2 as YFSETQ. The CDR3 is 16 amino acids. The CDR3 DNA reads TGCGCCAGCAGCCTCAACAGCAGGGGGCAGGGTTCACCCCTCCACTTT. It specifies CASSLNSRGQGSPLHF. The whole variable domain, filled in from reference TRBV5-1 and TRBJ1-6, reads KAGVTQTPRYLIKTRGQQVTLSCSPISGHRSVSWYQQTPGQGLQFLFEYFSETQRNKGNFPGRFSGRQFSNSRSEMNVSTLELGDSALYLCASSLNSRGQGSPLHFGNGTRLTVT.

The chain carries TRBV20-1 and TRBJ1-1; D gene uncertain. Trimming removed 3 bases at V and 7 bases at J, with 6 bases between. CDR1 is DFQATT, CDR2 SNEGSKA, per germline (reference sequence). This CDR3 region has 10 residues. The CDR3, as DNA: TGCAGTGCTAGCGAGAATGAAGCTTTCTTT. This translates into CSASENEAFF.

This chain links TRBV11-2 with TRBJ2-1, with a weak D call TRBD1 (6 bases). The length of the CDR3 is 16 residues. CDR1 and CDR2 from the germline V gene are SGHAT and FQNNGV. V was pared by 5 bases and J by 7 bases, with 21 bases between. Written as DNA, the CDR3 is TGTGCCAGCAGCCGCATTACAGGGCCCGGGATAAATGAGCAGTTCTTC. It yields the protein CASSRITGPGINEQFF.

This clone was counted only a few times. The V and J genes are TRBV10-3 and TRBJ1-2, with D tentatively TRBD1 (6 bases). Germline-derived CDR1 and CDR2 are ENHRY and SYGVKD. The ends were cut back, 2 bases at V and 6 bases at J, with 10 bases in the middle. The CDR3 totals 13 residues. In nucleotides, the CDR3 is TGTGCCATCAGTGAGCCAAGGGGGGATGGCTACACCTTC. Its protein product is CAISEPRGDGYTF.

V gene TRBV5-1 combines with J gene TRBJ2-2; 8 bases line up with TRBD2. This CDR3 is built from 16 residues. The trim removed 1 base at V and 0 bases at J, leaving 2 bases unmatched. Germline assignment: CDR1 SGHRS and CDR2 YFSETQ. CDR3 sequence reads: CASSLRLASNTGELFF. CDR3 DNA sequence: TGCGCCAGCAGCTTGAGACTAGCGTCGAACACCGGGGAGCTGTTTTTT.

The rearrangement joins TRBV29-1 to TRBJ2-7; D call uncertain. The CDR3 runs to 11 residues. V lost 6 bases to trimming and J lost 3 bases, with 9 bases between them. Germline CDR1 is SQVTM and CDR2 is ANQGSEA. CDR3 sequence reads: CSVTDGYEQYF. The CDR3 nucleotides are TGCAGCGTCACCGACGGCTACGAGCAGTACTTC.

The J gene is TRBJ2-6, the V gene TRBV5-1; 8 positions match TRBD1. The germline gives CDR1 SGHRS, CDR2 YFSETQ. The ends lost 4 bases at V and 0 bases at J; junction bases unmatched: 15. CDR3 length: 20 residues. CDR3 region: CASSPGRDRQLPSGANVLTF. The CDR3 DNA sequence: TGCGCCAGCAGCCCAGGAAGGGACAGGCAGCTCCCCTCTGGGGCCAACGTCCTGACTTTC.

This rearrangement joins TRBV5-6 to TRBJ1-2; possible D gene TRBD1, 5 bases. From germline, CDR1 is SGHDT and CDR2 YYEEEE. The CDR3 extends over 13 amino acids. V dropped 1 base and J dropped 3 bases, with 7 bases sitting between them. This chain's CDR3 is CASSLQGDYGYTF. The CDR3 bases are TGTGCCAGCAGCTTGCAGGGCGACTATGGCTACACCTTC.

The chain carries TRBV6-5 and TRBJ2-3; D is unclear. Trimming shortened V by 3 bases and J by 3 bases, and 13 bases separated the two germline ends. Germline CDR1 MNHEY, CDR2 SVGAGI. The CDR3 is made up of 15 amino acids. Here the CDR3 DNA reads TGTGCCAGCAGTTATAGGTTACAAGGGACAGATACGCAGTATTTT. This encodes CASSYRLQGTDTQYF.

The chain uses TRBV23-1 and TRBJ1-5; D remains ambiguous. TRBV23-1 is given ORF status, its function remaining uncertain. V lost 2 bases and J 14 bases, leaving 25 bases between the germline ends. This CDR3 is built from 16 residues. Here the CDR3 reads CASSQTYSLPGHLKHF. For the CDR3, the DNA is TGCGCCAGCAGTCAAACCTACTCCCTTCCGGGCCACCTTAAGCATTTT.

The rearrangement joins TRBV6-1 to TRBJ2-1; 8 bases fit TRBD2. V lost 4 bases to trimming and J lost 12 bases; unmatched junction nucleotides: 14. Germline V gene sequence: CDR1 MNHNS, CDR2 SASEGT. This CDR3 has 15 amino acids. CDR3 nucleotide sequence: TGTGCCAGCAGTGGGTCGGGAGGGCCCCTGATAGCGCAGTTCTTC. Translation gives CASSGSGGPLIAQFF.

This CDR3 reads CASSQASASNQPQHF. The CDR3 nucleotides are TGTGCCAGCAGCCAAGCGTCGGCTAGCAATCAGCCCCAGCATTTT. This sequence joins TRBV4-2 and TRBJ1-5, with unresolved D. V shed 1 base and J shed 0 bases, with 7 bases lying between them. CDR1 and CDR2 from the germline V gene are LGHNA and YNFKEQ. This CDR3 has 15 amino acids.

A remark on this clone: The same CDR3 can be traced to other DNA sequences in this sample. The chain has TRBV2 and TRBJ2-3; no definite D call. Per germline, CDR1 SNHLY and CDR2 FYNNEI. The V end lost 4 bases, the J end lost 3 bases, and 11 bases lay between the germline ends. This CDR3 comprises 14 residues. In DNA, the CDR3 is TGTGCCAGCAGTGTACTAATCCTAACAGATACGCAGTATTTT. It is translated as CASSVLILTDTQYF.

This clone was observed a few times. The V and J genes are TRBV4-3 and TRBJ1-1, with 12 bases lining up with TRBD1. The CDR3 runs to 15 residues. Germline V gene data show CDR1 as LGHNA and CDR2 as YSLEER. V was clipped by 2 bases and J by 11 bases; unmatched bases: 9. The CDR3 DNA follows: TGCGCCAGCAGCCAAAGCGGGACAGGGGGCAGGAGGGCTTTCTTT. This codes for CASSQSGTGGRRAFF.

The rearrangement uses TRBV5-5 and TRBJ2-4; 8 bases fit TRBD1. Per the germline V gene, CDR1 is SGHKS and CDR2 is YYEKEE (reference sequence). The CDR3 has 13 residues. J gave up 7 bases and V 4 bases, and 4 bases lay outside the gene matches. The CDR3 spells CASSTDRVNIQYF. CDR3 nucleotides: TGTGCCAGCAGCACGGACAGGGTGAACATTCAGTACTTC. The entire variable domain, with the rest obtained from reference TRBV5-5 and TRBJ2-4, is as follows: DAGVTQSPTHLIKTRGQQVTLRCSPISGHKSVSWYQQVLGQGPQFIFQYYEKEERGRGNFPDRFSARQFPNYSSELNVNALLLGDSALYLCASSTDRVNIQYFGAGTRLSVL.

A single count supports this clone. The J gene is TRBJ2-7, the V gene TRBV10-3; TRBD1 or TRBD2 may be the D gene (6 bases each). Germline loops: CDR1 ENHRY, CDR2 SYGVKD. The V end was cut by 0 bases, the J end by 5 bases, with 14 bases between. The CDR3 extends over 15 amino acids. DNA for the CDR3: TGTGCCATCAGTGAGTCAGTGGGGGGCCATGACGAGCAGTACTTC. Translating gives CAISESVGGHDEQYF.